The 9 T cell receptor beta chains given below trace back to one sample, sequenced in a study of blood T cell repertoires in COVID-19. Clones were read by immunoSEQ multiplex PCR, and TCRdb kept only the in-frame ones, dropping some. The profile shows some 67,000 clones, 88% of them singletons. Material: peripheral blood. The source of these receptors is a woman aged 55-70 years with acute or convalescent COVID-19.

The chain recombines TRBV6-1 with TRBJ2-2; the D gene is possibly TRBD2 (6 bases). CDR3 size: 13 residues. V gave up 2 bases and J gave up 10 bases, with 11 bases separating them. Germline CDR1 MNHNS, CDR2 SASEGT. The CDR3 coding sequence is TGTGCCAGCAGTGAATGGCGGGGCGCGGAGCTGTTTTTT. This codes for CASSEWRGAELFF.

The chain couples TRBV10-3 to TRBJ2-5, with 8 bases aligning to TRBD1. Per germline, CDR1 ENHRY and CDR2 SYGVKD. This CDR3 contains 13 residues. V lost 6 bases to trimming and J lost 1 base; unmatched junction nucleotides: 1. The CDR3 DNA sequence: TGTGCCATCAGCGACAGGGGCCAAGAGACCCAGTACTTC. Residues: CAISDRGQETQYF.

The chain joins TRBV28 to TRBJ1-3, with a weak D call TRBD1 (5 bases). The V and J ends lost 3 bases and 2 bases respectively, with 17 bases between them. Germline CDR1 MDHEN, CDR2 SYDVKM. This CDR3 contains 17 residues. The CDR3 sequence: CASSFPGVGMTGNTIYF. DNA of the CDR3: TGTGCCAGCAGTTTCCCGGGGGTGGGGATGACTGGAAACACCATATATTTT. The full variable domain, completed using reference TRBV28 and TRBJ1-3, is DVKVTQSSRYLVKRTGEKVFLECVQDMDHENMFWYRQDPGLGLRLIYFSYDVKMKEKGDIPEGYSVSREKKERFSLILESASTNQTSMYLCASSFPGVGMTGNTIYFGEGSWLTVV.

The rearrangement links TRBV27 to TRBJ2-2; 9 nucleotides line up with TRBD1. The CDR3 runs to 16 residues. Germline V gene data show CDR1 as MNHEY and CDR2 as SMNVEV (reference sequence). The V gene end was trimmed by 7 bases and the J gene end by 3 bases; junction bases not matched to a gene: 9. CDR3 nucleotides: TGTGCCAGCACCATTACAGGGGGCCTCTACACCGGGGAGCTGTTTTTT. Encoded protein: CASTITGGLYTGELFF.

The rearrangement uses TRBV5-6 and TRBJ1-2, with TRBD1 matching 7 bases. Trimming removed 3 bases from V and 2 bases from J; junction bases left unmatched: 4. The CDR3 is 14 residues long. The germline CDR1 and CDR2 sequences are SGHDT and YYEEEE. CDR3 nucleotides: TGTGCCAGCAGCTCACAGGGGCAGAACTATGGCTACACCTTC. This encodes CASSSQGQNYGYTF.

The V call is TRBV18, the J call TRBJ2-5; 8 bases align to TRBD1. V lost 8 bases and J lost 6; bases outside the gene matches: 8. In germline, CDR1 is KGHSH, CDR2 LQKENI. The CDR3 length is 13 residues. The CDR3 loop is CASKQGVSQTQYF. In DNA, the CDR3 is TGTGCCAGCAAACAGGGGGTGTCGCAGACCCAGTACTTC.

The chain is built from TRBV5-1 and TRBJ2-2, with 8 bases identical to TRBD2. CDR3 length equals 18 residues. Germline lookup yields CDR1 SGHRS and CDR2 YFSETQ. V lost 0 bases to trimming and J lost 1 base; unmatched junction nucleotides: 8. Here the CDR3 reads CASSLGDLAGLNTGELFF. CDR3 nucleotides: TGCGCCAGCAGCTTGGGGGATTTAGCGGGACTGAACACCGGGGAGCTGTTTTTT.

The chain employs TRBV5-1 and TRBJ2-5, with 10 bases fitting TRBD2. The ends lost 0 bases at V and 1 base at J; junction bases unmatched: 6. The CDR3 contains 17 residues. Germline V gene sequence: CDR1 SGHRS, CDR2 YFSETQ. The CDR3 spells CASSLGASGRSQETQYF. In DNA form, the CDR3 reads TGCGCCAGCAGCTTGGGGGCTAGCGGGAGAAGCCAAGAGACCCAGTACTTC.

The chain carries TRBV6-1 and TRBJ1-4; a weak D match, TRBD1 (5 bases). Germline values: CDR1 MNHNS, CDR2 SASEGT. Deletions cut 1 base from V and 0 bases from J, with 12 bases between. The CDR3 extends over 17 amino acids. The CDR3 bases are TGTGCCAGCAGTGAAGACCCGGGCAGGGCAACTAATGAAAAACTGTTTTTT. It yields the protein CASSEDPGRATNEKLFF.